Sequencing of this T cell receptor beta chain was carried out in a study of shared clonotypes between healthy human individuals. The V gene's germline CDR1 is MDHEN and CDR2 SYDVKM. Between the trimmed V and J ends, which lost 3 bases and 3 bases, there was a span of 14 bases. The CDR3 is made up of 16 amino acids. Note on this clone: Its cognate antigen is unknown.

Naive CD8 cells, CD45RO-negative and positively selected for CCR7, excluded terminally differentiated effector memory CD45RA+ cells. Study results and caveats: Clonotype sharing among the donors was expected to vary with sequencing depth.

Deep was the level at which the assay was run. Libraries were prepared by immunoSEQ multiplex PCR; TCRdb keeps only in-frame clonotypes and omits some of them. The sample carries roughly 2.1 million clones, 90% to 95% recorded once. This TCR was recovered from a man aged 18 to 29 in good health. Some clones in this sample may be carry-over from other donors' samples. The sequenced sample was naive CD8+ T cells from PBMCs. The J gene is TRBJ2-2, the V gene TRBV28; D possibly uses TRBD1 or TRBD2 (6 bases each). CDR3 sequence (DNA): TGTGCCAGCAGTTTTATCCCAGGGGAGGACACCGGGGAGCTGTTTTTT. Translated: CASSFIPGEDTGELFF.